The source of this T cell receptor (beta chain) is a study of molecular identifiers for immune sequencing clone quantification. TCRdb passed the PCR reads through MiXCR, listing each CDR3 protein once. The table lists about 640,000 distinct CDR3 sequences, 20% of them singletons. Study-level results: Approximately 910,000 naive cells reportedly did not prevent detection of spiked Jurkat TCR RNA from one cell.

CDR3 length: 15 amino acids. Germline CDR1 reads SGDLS; CDR2 reads YYNGEE. Germline trimming cut 3 bases from V and 7 bases from J; bases unmatched to any gene: 7. Details on this clonotype: Its antigen is undetermined.

A CD8+CD4-CCR7+CD45RA+ phenotype served as the sorting definition for naive CD8 T cells. Sample: naive CD8+ T cells from blood, with Jurkat cell RNA spiked in. The sample's subset: FACS-sorted CD8+CD4-CCR7+CD45RA+ naive T cells. The genes are TRBV9 and TRBJ1-4, with 9 positions matching TRBD1. This clonotype originated in a human donor in good health. Some libraries in this study had Jurkat cell RNA spiked in. The CDR3 DNA follows: TGTGCCAGCAGCGGATCCGGGACAGGGAGTGAAAAACTGTTTTTT. It translates to CASSGSGTGSEKLFF.